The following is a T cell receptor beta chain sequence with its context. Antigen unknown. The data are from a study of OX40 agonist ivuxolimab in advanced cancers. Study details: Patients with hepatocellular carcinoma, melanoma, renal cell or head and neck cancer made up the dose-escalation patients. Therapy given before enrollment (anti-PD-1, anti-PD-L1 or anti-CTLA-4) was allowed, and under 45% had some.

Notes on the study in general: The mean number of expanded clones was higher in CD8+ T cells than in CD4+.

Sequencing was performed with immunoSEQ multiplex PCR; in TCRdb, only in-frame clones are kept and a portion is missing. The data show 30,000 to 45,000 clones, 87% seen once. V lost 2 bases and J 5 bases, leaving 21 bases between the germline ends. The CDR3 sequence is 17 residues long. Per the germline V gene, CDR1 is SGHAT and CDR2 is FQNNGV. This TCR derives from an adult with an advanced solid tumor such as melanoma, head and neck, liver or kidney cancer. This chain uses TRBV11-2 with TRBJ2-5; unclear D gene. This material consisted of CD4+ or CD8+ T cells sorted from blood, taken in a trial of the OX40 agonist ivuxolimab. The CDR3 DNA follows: TGTGCCAGCAGCTTAAGAATTGGTAGGGTGCAAGGGGAGACCCAGTACTTC. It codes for CASSLRIGRVQGETQYF.